This TCR beta chain is from a study of human T cells and chemical hapten exposure. Study at large: Patch tests applied 0.01% DPC to the upper back and were scored after 6 days. Alopecia universalis, totalis or areata was present in patients who were mostly female.

This CDR3 is built from 14 residues. The germline V gene encodes CDR1 SEHNR and CDR2 FQNEAQ (reference sequence). The ends were cut back, 11 bases at V and 1 base at J, with 16 bases in the middle. TCRdb processed the RACE reads anew with MiXCR; each CDR3 protein has one entry. The sample contains about 90,000 distinct CDR3 sequences, about 10% of which appear only once. Specified time point: patch test 1, 2 weeks after DPC sensitization. As to treatment: therapeutic diphenylcyclopropenone sensitization with weekly scalp DPC. Only a few counts were recorded for this clonotype. The clonotype comes from a man aged 35-49 years with alopecia areata. Some clones in this sample may be carry-over from other donors' samples. Specimen: whole blood, collected in connection with sensitization to the hapten diphenylcyclopropenone (DPC). This chain uses TRBV7-9 with TRBJ2-3; the D call may be TRBD1 or TRBD2 (5 bases each). CDR3 DNA: TGTGCCCACGACGTCGGGGCCGGCACAGATACGCAGTATTTT. Protein sequence: CAHDVGAGTDTQYF.